This T cell receptor beta chain was recorded in a study of response to subunit inactivated influenza vaccine. Findings and caveats of the study: Each seasonal influenza vaccination recruits few new T cells, the authors suggested.

The table lists this clonotype with a few counts. Its antigen is undetermined. The junction had 9 bases not matched to a gene; V was cut back by 3 bases and J by 3 bases. The germline V gene has CDR1 MDHEN and CDR2 SYDVKM. The CDR3 contains 16 residues. TCRdb redid the calling of the RT-PCR reads with MiXCR, one entry per CDR3 protein. The sample includes some 800,000 distinct CDR3 sequences, 21% seen only once; the top ten take 9.5% to 13%. This sample comprised PBMCs from blood, obtained 5 days after vaccination. The sequence derives from a man in his fifties who received an inactivated influenza vaccine. The chain couples TRBV28 to TRBJ2-7; 9 bases line up with TRBD1. The CDR3 sequence is CASSFTAGTGIYEQYF. The CDR3, as DNA: TGTGCCAGCAGTTTCACGGCCGGGACAGGGATCTACGAGCAGTACTTC. The full variable domain, completed using reference TRBV28 and TRBJ2-7, is DVKVTQSSRYLVKRTGEKVFLECVQDMDHENMFWYRQDPGLGLRLIYFSYDVKMKEKGDIPEGYSVSREKKERFSLILESASTNQTSMYLCASSFTAGTGIYEQYFGPGTRLTVT.